This TCR beta chain is drawn from a study of T cells in Graves' hyperthyroidism and ophthalmopathy. This clonotype was seen at least ten times. The antigen remains unidentified. RNA transcripts gave rise to amplified TCR beta CDR3 regions. The HTBI primer set drove a first-round RT-PCR of the TCR CDR3. TCRdb re-called the multiplex PCR reads with MiXCR, one entry per CDR3 protein. This repertoire shows 300,000 to 450,000 distinct CDR3 sequences, 13% found once; its top ten account for 9.2%. It was considered stable Graves' hyperthyroidism when ophthalmopathy did not progress within 18 months. Lactation, pregnancy, other autoimmune disease or uncontrolled infection excluded patients. Findings of the study overall: The model forecast ophthalmopathy, anticipating it by a median roughly 6 months before onset. Separating ophthalmopathy from stable hyperthyroidism was achieved by a 13 V-J model.

The sequence derives from a young woman with Graves' hyperthyroidism. The source material was blood.

CDR3 nucleotide sequence: TGTGCCAGCAGCCAAAAAGGTCAGGGGCCAAAGGAGACCCAGTACTTC. It yields the protein CASSQKGQGPKETQYF. The chain employs TRBV3-1 and TRBJ2-5; weak D call: TRBD1 (6 bases). V shed 2 bases and J shed 5 bases, with 18 bases lying between them. CDR3 length equals 16 residues. The germline V gene encodes CDR1 LGHDT and CDR2 YNNKEL (reference sequence).